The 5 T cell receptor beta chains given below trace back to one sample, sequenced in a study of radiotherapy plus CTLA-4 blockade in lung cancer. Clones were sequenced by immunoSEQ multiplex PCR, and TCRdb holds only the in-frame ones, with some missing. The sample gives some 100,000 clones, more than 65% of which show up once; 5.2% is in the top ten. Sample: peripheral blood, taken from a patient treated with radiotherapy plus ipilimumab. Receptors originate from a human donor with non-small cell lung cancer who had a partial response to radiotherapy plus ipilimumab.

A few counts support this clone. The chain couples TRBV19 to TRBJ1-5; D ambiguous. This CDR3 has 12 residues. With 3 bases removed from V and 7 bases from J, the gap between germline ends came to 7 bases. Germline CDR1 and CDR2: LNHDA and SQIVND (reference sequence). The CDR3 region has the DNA TGTGCCAGTAGTATGGGCCACCAGCCCCAGCATTTT. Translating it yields CASSMGHQPQHF.

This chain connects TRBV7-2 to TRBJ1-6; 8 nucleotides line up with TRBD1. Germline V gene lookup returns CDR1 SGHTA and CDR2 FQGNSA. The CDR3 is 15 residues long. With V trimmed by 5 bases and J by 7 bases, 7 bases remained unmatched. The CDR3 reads CASSQGTGENSPLHF. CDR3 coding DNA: TGTGCCAGCAGCCAAGGGACAGGCGAAAATTCACCCCTCCACTTT.

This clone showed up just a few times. CDR3 DNA: TGCGCCAGCAGCCATTCCACTAGAGGGAACACTGAAGCTTTCTTT. Protein product: CASSHSTRGNTEAFF. The J gene is TRBJ1-1, the V gene TRBV4-1; D unresolved. The V end was cut by 3 bases, the J end by 1 base, with 12 bases between. CDR3 length: 15 residues. Looked up from germline, CDR1 is MGHRA and CDR2 is YSYEKL.

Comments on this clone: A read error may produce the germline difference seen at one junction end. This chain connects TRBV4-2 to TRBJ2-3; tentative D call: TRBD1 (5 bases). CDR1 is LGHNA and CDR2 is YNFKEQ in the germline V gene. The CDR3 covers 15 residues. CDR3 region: CASSQDPQGTDTRYF. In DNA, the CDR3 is TGTGCCAGCAGCCAAGATCCCCAGGGTACAGATACGCGGTATTTT.

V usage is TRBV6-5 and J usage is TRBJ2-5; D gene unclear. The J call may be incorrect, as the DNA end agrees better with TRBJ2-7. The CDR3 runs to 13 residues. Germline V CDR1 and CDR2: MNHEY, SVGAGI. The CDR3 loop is CASSPRPSSEQYF. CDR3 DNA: TGTGCCAGCAGCCCCCGGCCGTCCAGCGAGCAGTACTTC.